The 16 T cell receptor beta chains listed next were all sequenced from one sample in a study of CD8 T cells in Susac syndrome. Random hexamers were used to reverse transcribe an amount of roughly 0.5 to 1 ug RNA. TCRdb re-derived calls from the immunoSEQ multiplex PCR reads in MiXCR, one entry per CDR3 protein. In the table there are roughly 130,000 distinct CDR3 sequences, just under 95% of which are singletons. The specimen sequenced was CD8+ T cells from PBMCs. These receptors were obtained from a human donor with Susac syndrome.

The chain joins TRBV9 to TRBJ1-2, with D tentatively TRBD1 (6 bases). The V gene lost 2 bases and the J gene lost 2 bases, with 13 bases spanning the gap. This CDR3 is built from 15 residues. Germline V gene lookup returns CDR1 SGDLS and CDR2 YYNGEE. CDR3 in amino acids: CASSVATTGNYGYTF. The CDR3 DNA sequence: TGTGCCAGCAGCGTTGCCACCACAGGGAACTATGGCTACACCTTC.

This clonotype was found once. V usage is TRBV4-3 and J usage is TRBJ2-5, with D possibly being TRBD1 (5 bases). V lost 2 bases, J lost 0 bases, and 13 bases lay in between. CDR3 size: 16 residues. The germline CDR1 and CDR2 sequences are LGHNA and YSLEER. DNA for the CDR3: TGCGCCAGCAGCCAAAGTGGTCAGGGCCACCAAGAGACCCAGTACTTC. Translating it yields CASSQSGQGHQETQYF.

In nucleotides, the CDR3 is TGTGCCAGCAGCCCCACGGGACAGGGAAGGACTGAAGCTTTCTTT. It is translated as CASSPTGQGRTEAFF. The chain carries TRBV9 and TRBJ1-1; 9 nucleotides match TRBD1. Germline V gene sequence: CDR1 SGDLS, CDR2 YYNGEE. The CDR3 contains 15 residues. J was trimmed by 5 bases and V by 4 bases; bases with no gene match: 9.

The genes are TRBV5-4 and TRBJ1-1, with TRBD1 matching over 8 bases. The germline gives CDR1 SGHNT, CDR2 YYREEE (reference sequence). V lost 2 bases to trimming and J lost 5 bases; unmatched junction nucleotides: 5. This CDR3 has 14 residues. CDR3 protein: CASSFDRGGTEAFF. As DNA, the CDR3 is TGTGCCAGCAGCTTTGACAGGGGCGGGACTGAAGCTTTCTTT.

CDR3 sequence (DNA): TGTGCCAGCAGTTACGCAGACCCTAGAGTGGCTAATGAGCAGTTCTTC. The encoded protein is CASSYADPRVANEQFF. The rearrangement links TRBV6-5 to TRBJ2-1; no definite D call. Germline-derived CDR1 and CDR2 are MNHEY and SVGAGI. The CDR3 is 16 residues long. V dropped 2 bases and J dropped 7 bases, with 18 bases sitting between them.

The chain couples TRBV27 to TRBJ2-3; TRBD2 might be the D (6 bases). The V end lost 4 bases, the J end lost 3 bases, and 11 bases lay between the germline ends. This CDR3 spans 14 amino acids. The germline CDR1 and CDR2 sequences are MNHEY and SMNVEV (reference sequence). The chain's CDR3 is CASSYGTPTDTQYF. The CDR3, as DNA: TGTGCCAGCAGTTATGGGACTCCAACAGATACGCAGTATTTT.

In its sample, this clonotype was seen a few times. V gene TRBV27 combines with J gene TRBJ1-5; D is uncertain. The CDR3 is 14 amino acids. CDR1 is MNHEY and CDR2 is SMNVEV in the germline V gene (reference sequence). Trimming pared 0 bases from V and 3 bases from J, leaving 6 bases between. The CDR3 sequence is CASSLSSANQPQHF. In DNA form, the CDR3 reads TGTGCCAGCAGTTTATCGTCCGCCAATCAGCCCCAGCATTTT.

The chain joins TRBV7-3 to TRBJ2-5; 10 bases are a match to TRBD2. CDR1 is SGHTA, CDR2 FQGTGA, per germline. The CDR3 is 18 residues long. The trim removed 0 bases at V and 2 bases at J, leaving 9 bases unmatched. The CDR3, as DNA: TGTGCCAGCAGCTTAACTGGTAATCTAGCGGGGGAGCAAGAGACCCAGTACTTC. Protein product: CASSLTGNLAGEQETQYF.

V gene TRBV20-1 combines with J gene TRBJ2-7; TRBD2 matches 8 bases. CDR3 length equals 14 residues. Germline trimming cut 0 bases from V and 4 bases from J; bases unmatched to any gene: 5. The germline V gene encodes CDR1 DFQATT and CDR2 SNEGSKA (reference sequence). The CDR3 loop reads CSARDRGGPYEQYF. The DNA of the CDR3 is TGCAGTGCTAGAGATCGGGGGGGTCCTTACGAGCAGTACTTC.

The chain couples TRBV20-1 to TRBJ1-2, with TRBD1 identical over 7 bases. The CDR3 runs to 12 residues. V shed 4 bases and J 7 bases; nucleotides not matched to a gene: 6. Germline V gives CDR1 DFQATT, CDR2 SNEGSKA (reference sequence). CDR3 sequence reads: CSATGQDSGYTF. The CDR3 DNA reads as TGCAGTGCTACAGGACAGGATAGTGGCTACACCTTC.

The gene calls are TRBV12-3 or TRBV12-4 and TRBJ1-5, with no clear D. The CDR3 runs 15 residues. Trimming removed 0 bases from V and 4 bases from J, with 10 bases in between. CDR3 region: CASSLALALNQPQHF. The CDR3 coding sequence is TGTGCCAGCAGTTTAGCGCTGGCATTGAATCAGCCCCAGCATTTT.

The V gene is TRBV21-1, the J gene TRBJ2-7; the table's D call, TRBD1, has no DNA check behind it. TRBV21-1 is assigned pseudogene status. This CDR3 is 14 amino acids long. This chain's CDR3 is CASSNGASSYEQYF. The CDR3, as DNA: TGTGCCAGCAGCAATGGGGCAAGCTCCTACGAGCAGTACTTC.

This chain joins TRBV3-1 and TRBJ2-1, with 8 bases identical to TRBD2. Germline-derived CDR1 and CDR2 are LGHDT and YNNKEL (reference sequence). Trimming removed 1 base from V and 4 bases from J; junction bases left unmatched: 6. This CDR3 has 16 residues. The DNA for the CDR3 is TGTGCCAGCAGCCAAGCCCGCGGGGGGTTTTACAATGAGCAGTTCTTC. It yields the protein CASSQARGGFYNEQFF.

The chain recombines TRBV12-5 with TRBJ2-5, with 8 bases lining up with TRBD1. The germline V gene encodes CDR1 LGHNT and CDR2 FRNRAP. V lost 6 bases to trimming and J lost 5 bases; unmatched junction nucleotides: 5. There are 13 residues in the CDR3. The CDR3 region is CASGRTGLETQYF. The CDR3 coding sequence is TGTGCTAGTGGCCGGACAGGGTTGGAGACCCAGTACTTC.

The chain joins TRBV5-4 to TRBJ2-1; D is unclear. The CDR3 spans 12 residues. Trimming pared 5 bases from V and 7 bases from J, leaving 10 bases between. The germline CDR1 and CDR2 sequences are SGHNT and YYREEE (reference sequence). The CDR3 nucleotides read TGTGCCAGCAGGAGTAGGGTGAATGAGCAGTTCTTC. Translating it yields CASRSRVNEQFF.

The gene calls are TRBV6-2 or TRBV6-3 and TRBJ2-7; 11 nucleotides agree with TRBD1. J was trimmed by 1 base and V by 2 bases; bases with no gene match: 13. The CDR3 extends over 19 amino acids. The germline V gene encodes CDR1 MNHEY and CDR2 SVGEGT. The CDR3 region has the DNA TGTGCCAGCAGTTACAGATTATATCGTGGGACAGGGGGTTCCTACGAGCAGTACTTC. Protein product: CASSYRLYRGTGGSYEQYF.